This passage covers 17 T cell receptor beta chains from one sample sequenced in a study of cytomegalovirus exposure and HLA in healthy donors (dated by TCRdb to about 2017). Library construction relied on the immunoSEQ multiplex PCR assay. A mixture of 60 forward primers for TCR Vbeta segments and 13 reverse primers for TCR Jbeta segments was used in the multiplex PCR. TCRdb's version of the immuneACCESS table is confined to in-frame rearrangements and falls short of the full clone set. An unresolved V gene accounts for under half of the shortfall where checked; the remainder is of unknown origin. The sample's records list 200,000 to 250,000 clones. Over 0.75% of the sample rests with the top ten. The sample comprised PBMCs. These receptors all stem from a woman in her twenties or thirties in good health and CMV-seropositive.

J is TRBJ2-3 and V is TRBV19; D remains unclear. V was clipped by 6 bases and J by 5 bases, with 12 bases between them. There are 13 residues in the CDR3. Germline assignment: CDR1 LNHDA and CDR2 SQIVND (reference sequence). This CDR3 is CASSLILRDTQYF. The CDR3 nucleotides are TGTGCCAGTAGCCTAATACTCCGAGATACGCAGTATTTT. Full variable domain (rest looked up from reference TRBV19 and TRBJ2-3): DGGITQSPKYLFRKEGQNVTLSCEQNLNHDAMYWYRQDPGQGLRLIYYSQIVNDFQKGDIAEGYSVSREKKESFPLTVTSAQKNPTAFYLCASSLILRDTQYFGPGTRLTVL.

This sequence joins TRBV2 and TRBJ1-1; no reliable D call. V lost 2 bases and J 3 bases, leaving 10 bases between the germline ends. This CDR3 region has 14 residues. The V gene's germline CDR1 is SNHLY and CDR2 FYNNEI. The CDR3 reads CASSEWSGYTEAFF. In nucleotides, the CDR3 is TGTGCCAGCAGTGAATGGTCGGGGTACACTGAAGCTTTCTTT.

V gene TRBV2 combines with J gene TRBJ2-7; D is undetermined. The V and J ends lost 8 bases and 0 bases respectively, with 14 bases between them. Germline V gene lookup returns CDR1 SNHLY and CDR2 FYNNEI. The CDR3 consists of 14 residues. The CDR3 coding sequence is TGTGCCAGCGGCGAAGACCGCGACTCCTACGAGCAGTACTTC. This translates into CASGEDRDSYEQYF.

This chain uses TRBV10-3 with TRBJ2-5, with TRBD1 identical over 7 bases. The CDR3 extends over 14 amino acids. V trimming: 2 bases; J trimming: 3 bases; junction bases outside the gene matches: 3. Germline CDR1 reads ENHRY; CDR2 reads SYGVKD. Here the CDR3 DNA reads TGTGCCATCAGTGAGGGTGGACAGGAAGAGACCCAGTACTTC. This translates into CAISEGGQEETQYF.

The genes are TRBV7-2 and TRBJ2-1, with TRBD1 identical over 10 bases. This CDR3 comprises 15 residues. Trimming cost V 4 bases and J 3 bases; bases outside gene matches: 3. Per germline, CDR1 SGHTA and CDR2 FQGNSA. CDR3 in amino acids: CASSSDRGLYNEQFF. In DNA form, the CDR3 reads TGTGCCAGCAGCTCCGACAGGGGGCTCTACAATGAGCAGTTCTTC. Together with reference TRBV7-2 and TRBJ2-1, the CDR3 gives the full variable domain: GAGVSQSPSNKVTEKGKDVELRCDPISGHTALYWYRQSLGQGLEFLIYFQGNSAPDKSGLPSDRFSAERTGGSVSTLTIQRTQQEDSAVYLCASSSDRGLYNEQFFGPGTRLTVL.

The chain uses TRBV6-6 and TRBJ2-5, with 9 bases matching TRBD1. The CDR3 totals 14 residues. The V and J ends lost 7 bases and 4 bases, in that order; junction bases with no gene match: 7. Germline CDR1 MNHNY, CDR2 SVGAGI (reference sequence). This CDR3 is CASIMGQGRETQYF. CDR3 DNA sequence: TGTGCCAGCATAATGGGACAGGGAAGAGAGACCCAGTACTTC.

The rearrangement links TRBV5-1 to TRBJ2-7, with TRBD1 matching over 10 bases. V was pared by 4 bases and J by 5 bases, with 9 bases of the junction left unmatched. Germline V CDR1 and CDR2: SGHRS, YFSETQ. This CDR3 comprises 15 residues. The CDR3 reads CASSPTPGQGNEQYF. The CDR3 nucleotides read TGCGCCAGCAGCCCCACACCGGGACAGGGGAACGAGCAGTACTTC.

CDR3 DNA sequence: TGTGCCAGCAGCTTAGGCTCTGTGGGGAGCTCTGGAAACACCATATATTTT. Translating gives CASSLGSVGSSGNTIYF. This sequence joins TRBV5-6 and TRBJ1-3; D gene ambiguous. Germline CDR1 is SGHDT and CDR2 is YYEEEE. V gave up 2 bases and J gave up 0 bases, with 15 bases separating them. The CDR3 extends over 17 amino acids.

The genes are TRBV6-1 and TRBJ2-7; a possible D gene is TRBD1 (5 bases). Germline loops: CDR1 MNHNS, CDR2 SASEGT. The V gene lost 6 bases and the J gene lost 2 bases, with 14 bases spanning the gap. This CDR3 region has 14 residues. CDR3 sequence (DNA): TGTGCCAGCAGAAAGACAGAGACCACCTACGAGCAGTACTTC. This gives the protein CASRKTETTYEQYF.

This chain joins TRBV11-2 and TRBJ1-2; maybe TRBD1 (5 bases). CDR3 size: 16 residues. Germline assignment: CDR1 SGHAT and CDR2 FQNNGV. Trimming left V 4 bases short and J 7 bases short, with 22 bases between. The CDR3 DNA reads TGTGCCAGCAGCTCTATACGCCAGGGTCCCACCTTTGGCTACACCTTC. It translates to CASSSIRQGPTFGYTF.

This chain links TRBV5-6 with TRBJ1-2, with D possibly matching TRBD1 (5 bases). Trimming took 3 bases from V and 6 from J, leaving 12 bases between them. This CDR3 has 13 amino acids. Germline V CDR1 and CDR2: SGHDT, YYEEEE. The CDR3 DNA is TGTGCCAGCAGCTGCGACAGTTGCGATGGCTACACCTTC. Its translation: CASSCDSCDGYTF.

V usage is TRBV5-1 and J usage is TRBJ1-1; 8 bases align to TRBD1. CDR3 length equals 14 residues. Germline values: CDR1 SGHRS, CDR2 YFSETQ. The junction had 4 bases not matched to a gene; V was cut back by 0 bases and J by 6 bases. CDR3 DNA sequence: TGCGCCAGCAGCTTGGCAGGGGGCGAGGCTGAAGCTTTCTTT. It is translated as CASSLAGGEAEAFF.

The chain recombines TRBV7-6 with TRBJ2-7; 9 bases agree with TRBD2. The V gene's germline CDR1 is SGHVS and CDR2 FNYEAQ. With 5 bases clipped from V and 5 bases from J, the junction kept 13 bases outside the gene matches. The CDR3 has 16 residues. The CDR3 is CASSPQALAGLDEQYF. The CDR3 DNA follows: TGTGCCAGCAGCCCCCAGGCTCTAGCGGGACTAGACGAGCAGTACTTC.

The chain has TRBV14 and TRBJ1-4; TRBD1 aligns across 7 bases. The V gene end was trimmed by 0 bases and the J gene end by 0 bases; junction bases not matched to a gene: 13. CDR1 and CDR2 from the germline V gene are SGHDN and FVKESK. The CDR3 covers 20 residues. The CDR3 here is CASSQDRVGTEAATNEKLFF. The DNA for the CDR3 is TGTGCCAGCAGCCAAGATCGCGTAGGGACAGAGGCCGCAACTAATGAAAAACTGTTTTTT.

V gene TRBV5-6 combines with J gene TRBJ1-1; D remains unclear. Per germline, CDR1 SGHDT and CDR2 YYEEEE. V shed 1 base and J shed 5 bases, with 6 bases lying between them. This CDR3 is 12 amino acids long. DNA of the CDR3: TGTGCCAGCAGCTTGTATCGGACTGAAGCTTTCTTT. Protein sequence: CASSLYRTEAFF.

The CDR3 DNA reads TGTGCCAGCAGCTTGAACGACAGGCGCGAGCAGTTCTTC. Residues: CASSLNDRREQFF. V usage is TRBV5-4 and J usage is TRBJ2-1; possibly TRBD1 for D (6 bases). This CDR3 is 13 amino acids long. CDR1 is SGHNT and CDR2 is YYREEE in the germline V gene (reference sequence). Trimming left V 1 base short and J 10 bases short, with 12 bases between. The full variable domain, its missing parts supplied by reference TRBV5-4 and TRBJ2-1, is ETGVTQSPTHLIKTRGQQVTLRCSSQSGHNTVSWYQQALGQGPQFIFQYYREEENGRGNFPPRFSGLQFPNYSSELNVNALELDDSALYLCASSLNDRREQFFGPGTRLTVL.

The chain joins TRBV19 to TRBJ2-7; D remains ambiguous. Germline CDR1 and CDR2: LNHDA and SQIVND (reference sequence). The CDR3 is 14 residues long. Between the trimmed V and J ends, which lost 5 bases and 1 base, there was a span of 12 bases. CDR3 residues: CASSLYTISYEQYF. The CDR3 nucleotides read TGTGCCAGTAGTCTTTACACCATTTCCTACGAGCAGTACTTC.